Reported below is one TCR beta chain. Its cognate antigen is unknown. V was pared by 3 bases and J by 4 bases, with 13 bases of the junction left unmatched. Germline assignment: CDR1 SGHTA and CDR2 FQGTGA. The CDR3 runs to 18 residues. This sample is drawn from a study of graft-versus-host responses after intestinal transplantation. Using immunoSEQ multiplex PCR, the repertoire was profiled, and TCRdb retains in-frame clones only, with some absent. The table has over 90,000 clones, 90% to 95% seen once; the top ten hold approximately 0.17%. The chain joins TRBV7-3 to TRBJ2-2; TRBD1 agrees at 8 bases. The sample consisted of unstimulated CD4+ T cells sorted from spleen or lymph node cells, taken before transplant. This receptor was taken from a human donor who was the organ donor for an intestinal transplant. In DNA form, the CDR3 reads TGTGCCAGCAGCTTCCTTGGGGGGTGGACAGGGACCACCGGGGAGCTGTTTTTT. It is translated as CASSFLGGWTGTTGELFF.